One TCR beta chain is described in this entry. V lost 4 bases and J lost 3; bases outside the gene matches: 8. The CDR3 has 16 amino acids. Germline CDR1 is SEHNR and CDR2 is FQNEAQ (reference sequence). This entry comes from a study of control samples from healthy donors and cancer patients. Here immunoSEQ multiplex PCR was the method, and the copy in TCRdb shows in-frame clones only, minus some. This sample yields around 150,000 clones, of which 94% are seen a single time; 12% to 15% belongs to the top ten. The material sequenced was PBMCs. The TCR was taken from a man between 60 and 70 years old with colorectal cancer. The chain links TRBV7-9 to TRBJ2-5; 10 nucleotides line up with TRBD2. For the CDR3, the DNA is TGTGCCAGCAGCTCCGGACTAGCGGAGGTCGAAGAGACCCAGTACTTC. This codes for CASSSGLAEVEETQYF.